The present entry profiles one T cell receptor beta chain with its context. This entry comes from a study of T cell responses to AZD1222 COVID-19 vaccine. The repertoire was sequenced with immunoSEQ multiplex PCR; TCRdb's copy has only in-frame clones and lacks some. Of about 90,000 clones listed, over 75% are singletons. The CDR3 is 15 residues long. CDR1 and CDR2 (germline): SGHTA, FQGNSA. The ends were cut back, 0 bases at V and 1 base at J, with 7 bases in the middle. The genes are TRBV7-2 and TRBJ1-5; maybe TRBD1 (6 bases). The sequences come from peripheral blood, collected 28 days after the second AZD1222 dose. The clonotype was recovered from an adult who received the AZD1222 COVID-19 vaccine. The CDR3 sequence is CASSLARGSNQPQHF. DNA of the CDR3: TGTGCCAGCAGCTTAGCGAGGGGGAGCAATCAGCCCCAGCATTTT.